This TCR beta chain comes out of a study of OX40 agonist ivuxolimab in advanced cancers. Study-level information: About 44% of patients had received prior checkpoint inhibitor therapy.

Study-level results: The study found that CD8+ T cells averaged more expanded clones than CD4+. At 0.1 to 3.0 mg/kg, clonal expansion of CD4+ and CD8+ blood T cells had occurred by week 6.

Generated by immunoSEQ multiplex PCR, the TCRdb table keeps only in-frame clones and is missing some. The profile shows approximately 70,000 clones, approximately 86% of them singletons. Comment on this clone: What it binds is unknown.

Germline V lookup: CDR1 SGHRS, CDR2 YFSETQ. The CDR3 is 17 residues long. V was pared by 3 bases and J by 8 bases, with 23 bases between. The sequences come from CD4+ or CD8+ T cells sorted from blood, collected in a trial of the OX40 agonist ivuxolimab. This TCR derives from an adult with an advanced solid tumor such as melanoma, head and neck, liver or kidney cancer. The chain has TRBV5-1 and TRBJ1-4; D may be TRBD1 (5 bases). CDR3 nucleotide sequence: TGCGCCAGCAGCTCTGGAACTCGGGGACCCGGGAGCGAAAAACTGTTTTTT. As protein: CASSSGTRGPGSEKLFF.